This T cell receptor (beta chain) appears in the sequencing data of a study of prognosis after radiotherapy for stage I lung cancer. General study results and limits: Reportedly, patients with and without metastases differed in TRBV and TRBJ gene usage. The study left the tumor specificity of the expanded TCR clones undetermined.

V lost 2 bases, J lost 8 bases, and 12 bases lay in between. This CDR3 comprises 13 residues. Germline V gives CDR1 SGHDN, CDR2 FVKESK. Concerning this clonotype: Its antigen remains unknown.

Two-round multiplex PCR on genomic DNA was the method by which TCR beta CDR3 was amplified. First-round PCR, the initial amplification, used primers specific to each TRBV and TRBJ gene. TCRdb fed the multiplex PCR reads into MiXCR, producing one record per CDR3 protein. In the table there are about 25,000 distinct CDR3 sequences, about 37% of which are singletons. The TCR was taken from a donor over 45 with non-small cell lung cancer. The gene calls are TRBV14 and TRBJ1-1; D is unclear. Here the sequenced sample was PBMCs, taken before or after stereotactic body radiation therapy (not recorded which). The chain's CDR3 is CASSQYNSREAFF. The CDR3, as DNA: TGTGCCAGCAGCCAATATAATTCTCGAGAAGCTTTCTTT.